The 29 T cell receptor beta chains below were found in one sample sequenced in a study of T cell clonotyping in hematopoietic cell transplantation. Libraries were prepared by immunoSEQ multiplex PCR; TCRdb keeps only in-frame clonotypes and omits some of them. The sample includes tens of thousands of clones, 80% to 90% of them seen just once. Time point described: recipient sample about 28 days before transplant, after cytoreduction. The sequences come from peripheral blood mononuclear cells, collected before stem cell transplant. The receptors derive from a man in his 60s with biphenotypic leukemia. Some clones in this sample may be carry-over from other donors' samples.

The chain couples TRBV10-3 to TRBJ2-6; 14 bases are shared with TRBD2. The germline V gene has CDR1 ENHRY and CDR2 SYGVKD. The CDR3 sequence is 17 residues long. Unmatched junction bases numbered 5, after V lost 8 bases and J lost 2 bases. The CDR3 region is CAIGLAGGLAGANVLTF. The CDR3 DNA sequence: TGTGCCATCGGACTAGCGGGAGGTTTGGCTGGGGCCAACGTCCTGACTTTC.

The chain uses TRBV27 and TRBJ2-3; TRBD1 aligns across 8 bases. Germline assignment: CDR1 MNHEY and CDR2 SMNVEV (reference sequence). V was clipped by 5 bases and J by 4 bases; unmatched bases: 5. This CDR3 is built from 14 residues. The CDR3 sequence is CASSGAGGSDTQYF. As DNA, the CDR3 is TGTGCCAGCAGTGGAGCAGGGGGCTCAGATACGCAGTATTTT.

This clone was seen only a few times. The rearrangement joins TRBV7-9 to TRBJ2-1, with TRBD1 matching over 9 bases. With 9 bases clipped from V and 6 bases from J, the junction kept 6 bases outside the gene matches. The CDR3 covers 13 residues. Per germline, CDR1 SEHNR and CDR2 FQNEAQ (reference sequence). CDR3 nucleotides: TGTGCCAGGAGCGGGGACAGGGTCAATGAGCAGTTCTTC. It translates to CARSGDRVNEQFF.

Written as DNA, the CDR3 is TGTGCCAGCAGAAATCGCTATGGCTACACCTTC. It encodes CASRNRYGYTF. The chain carries TRBV28 and TRBJ1-2; no clear D gene. There are 11 residues in the CDR3. Trimming removed 6 bases at V and 4 bases at J, with 6 bases between. CDR1 and CDR2 (germline): MDHEN, SYDVKM.

The chain employs TRBV10-3 and TRBJ1-2; D gene uncertain. The CDR3 runs 13 residues. V lost 6 bases, J lost 6 bases, and 14 bases lay in between. Germline V gene sequence: CDR1 ENHRY, CDR2 SYGVKD. In DNA form, the CDR3 reads TGTGCCATCAGATGGACGGACGGGGATGGCTACACCTTC. Amino acid sequence: CAIRWTDGDGYTF.

In DNA, the CDR3 is TGTGCCAGTAGCGGGACAGGGCGACAGGAGCAGTACTTC. It encodes CASSGTGRQEQYF. The rearrangement uses TRBV19 and TRBJ2-7; 9 bases are shared with TRBD1. After removal of 6 bases from V and 7 bases from J, the junction contained 7 bases not matched to a gene. Per germline, CDR1 LNHDA and CDR2 SQIVND (reference sequence). The CDR3 loop spans 13 amino acids.

The chain recombines TRBV19 with TRBJ2-1; 11 bases match TRBD2. V lost 10 bases and J lost 5; bases outside the gene matches: 10. Germline CDR1 reads LNHDA; CDR2 reads SQIVND (reference sequence). The CDR3 spans 15 residues. CDR3 loop: CATQLLAGGHNEQFF. The CDR3 coding sequence is TGTGCCACCCAGTTGCTAGCGGGGGGTCACAATGAGCAGTTCTTC.

The rearrangement joins TRBV6-4 to TRBJ2-2; a possible D gene is TRBD2 (6 bases). CDR3 length equals 16 residues. Germline V gene data show CDR1 as MRHNA and CDR2 as SNTAGT. The V gene lost 0 bases and the J gene lost 1 base, with 9 bases spanning the gap. CDR3 amino acids: CASSDSAGLNTGELFF. The CDR3 nucleotides read TGTGCCAGCAGTGACTCGGCGGGACTGAACACCGGGGAGCTGTTTTTT.

V gene TRBV4-1 combines with J gene TRBJ2-7; TRBD2 agrees at 8 bases. This CDR3 comprises 16 residues. Germline assignment: CDR1 MGHRA and CDR2 YSYEKL. V lost 4 bases and J lost 1; bases outside the gene matches: 9. CDR3 nucleotides: TGCGCCAGCAGCCCTAGATGGGAGCGGGAGTCCTACGAGCAGTACTTC. Amino acid sequence: CASSPRWERESYEQYF.

The genes are TRBV30 and TRBJ2-1, with D unclear. The germline V gene encodes CDR1 GTSNPN and CDR2 SVGIG (reference sequence). The CDR3 runs to 12 residues. V dropped 5 bases and J dropped 10 bases, with 15 bases sitting between them. CDR3 nucleotides: TGTGCCTGGGGCTCGTGGGCTAACGAGCAGTTCTTC. It is translated as CAWGSWANEQFF.

The chain joins TRBV25-1 to TRBJ2-7; 9 nucleotides align to TRBD2. Germline CDR1 MGHDK, CDR2 SYGVNS. The CDR3 covers 14 residues. Losses at the gene ends were 6 bases for V and 0 bases for J; bases not matched to a gene: 3. CDR3: CASRTSGSSYEQYF. The CDR3 DNA reads TGTGCCAGCAGGACTAGCGGATCCTCCTACGAGCAGTACTTC.

V is TRBV25-1 and J is TRBJ2-1; TRBD2 agrees at 9 bases. The CDR3 contains 15 residues. CDR1 is MGHDK and CDR2 is SYGVNS in the germline V gene. V was pared by 3 bases and J by 9 bases, with 9 bases of the junction left unmatched. CDR3 amino acids: CASSETSSGSLEQFF. CDR3 DNA: TGTGCCAGCAGTGAGACGAGTAGCGGGAGTCTTGAGCAGTTCTTC. Together with reference TRBV25-1 and TRBJ2-1, the CDR3 gives the full variable domain: EADIYQTPRYLVIGTGKKITLECSQTMGHDKMYWYQQDPGMELHLIHYSYGVNSTEKGDLSSESTVSRIRTEHFPLTLESARPSHTSQYLCASSETSSGSLEQFFGPGTRLTVL.

The genes are TRBV6-5 and TRBJ1-4; 9 nucleotides agree with TRBD1. Germline trimming cut 6 bases from V and 0 bases from J; bases unmatched to any gene: 2. CDR1 MNHEY and CDR2 SVGAGI come from the germline V gene. CDR3 length equals 15 residues. The CDR3 DNA reads TGTGCCAGCAGGCGGACAGGGGCAACTAATGAAAAACTGTTTTTT. Amino acid sequence: CASRRTGATNEKLFF.

This chain uses TRBV30 with TRBJ2-1; D uncertain. CDR1 and CDR2 from the germline V gene are GTSNPN and SVGIG (reference sequence). CDR3 length equals 12 residues. The ends were cut back, 4 bases at V and 6 bases at J, with 10 bases in the middle. This CDR3 reads CAWIPLGNEQFF. The CDR3 DNA reads TGTGCCTGGATCCCGTTGGGCAATGAGCAGTTCTTC.

By proportion, this clone is medium-sized. J is TRBJ2-3 and V is TRBV7-2; D remains unclear. V was clipped by 5 bases and J by 2 bases, with 20 bases between them. The CDR3 extends over 17 amino acids. Germline V gives CDR1 SGHTA, CDR2 FQGNSA. The CDR3 loop reads CASSPPGWRRTTDTQYF. The CDR3, as DNA: TGTGCCAGCAGCCCCCCCGGGTGGCGGAGAACCACAGATACGCAGTATTTT.

The chain's CDR3 is CAWSVGQEQYF. Here the CDR3 DNA reads TGTGCCTGGAGTGTCGGACAGGAGCAGTACTTC. The chain joins TRBV30 to TRBJ2-7; a weak D match, TRBD1 (6 bases). The CDR3 totals 11 residues. The V end lost 0 bases, the J end lost 7 bases, and 7 bases lay between the germline ends. Germline loops: CDR1 GTSNPN, CDR2 SVGIG (reference sequence).

This clone was picked up one time. The V call is TRBV10-3, the J call TRBJ2-7, with D perhaps TRBD1 (6 bases). There are 16 residues in the CDR3. Per the germline V gene, CDR1 is ENHRY and CDR2 is SYGVKD. Trimming left V 2 bases short and J 4 bases short, with 18 bases between. CDR3 protein: CAISERLGRGLYEQYF. The CDR3 DNA sequence: TGTGCCATCAGTGAGCGATTGGGCAGGGGATTGTACGAGCAGTACTTC.

With regard to this clone: An end of the junction does not agree with germline; a read error may underlie this. CDR3 region: CASRLAGGEPFF. The DNA of the CDR3 is TGCGCCAGCAGACTAGCCGGAGGGGAGCCGTTCTTC. The rearrangement joins TRBV10-2 to TRBJ2-1, with D tentatively TRBD2 (6 bases). CDR1 and CDR2 (germline): WSHSY, SAAADI. This CDR3 is 12 amino acids long.

This clone was detected a few times. This chain links TRBV28 with TRBJ1-2; D uncertain. This CDR3 contains 15 residues. The germline CDR1 and CDR2 sequences are MDHEN and SYDVKM. V was pared by 5 bases and J by 8 bases, with 21 bases between. CDR3 sequence: CASSLHLADVSGYTF. CDR3 nucleotide sequence: TGTGCCAGCAGTCTACACCTGGCGGATGTTAGCGGCTACACCTTC.

The rearrangement uses TRBV28 and TRBJ2-7; perhaps TRBD2 as D (6 bases). The V gene lost 6 bases and the J gene lost 7 bases, with 16 bases spanning the gap. CDR1 is MDHEN, CDR2 SYDVKM, per germline. CDR3 size: 13 residues. The CDR3 coding sequence is TGTGCCAGCAGGCAGACTAGTTTAAGGGAGCAGTACTTC. This gives the protein CASRQTSLREQYF.

The genes are TRBV30 and TRBJ2-1; 8 bases are shared with TRBD2. V lost 4 bases and J lost 4; bases outside the gene matches: 6. The CDR3 totals 14 residues. Germline lookup yields CDR1 GTSNPN and CDR2 SVGIG (reference sequence). The CDR3 bases are TGTGCCTGGAACAGCGGGGGAGAATACAATGAGCAGTTCTTC. Residues: CAWNSGGEYNEQFF.

This chain uses TRBV27 with TRBJ2-1; 11 bases match TRBD2. This CDR3 comprises 15 residues. The V gene end was trimmed by 6 bases and the J gene end by 9 bases; junction bases not matched to a gene: 10. Germline V lookup: CDR1 MNHEY, CDR2 SMNVEV (reference sequence). CDR3 nucleotide sequence: TGTGCCAGCAGGATAGCGGGAGGGCAAAGATTTGAGCAGTTCTTC. Translating it yields CASRIAGGQRFEQFF.

In its sample, this clone was seen once. The gene calls are TRBV5-4 and TRBJ2-7; 8 bases fit TRBD2. With 0 bases clipped from V and 4 bases from J, the junction kept 3 bases outside the gene matches. The CDR3 spans 14 residues. The germline gives CDR1 SGHNT, CDR2 YYREEE (reference sequence). CDR3 nucleotides: TGTGCCAGCAGCTTGGACGGGAGGGTATACGAGCAGTACTTC. It translates to CASSLDGRVYEQYF.

V is TRBV7-7 and J is TRBJ2-7; 11 nucleotides match TRBD1. The CDR3 sequence is 16 residues long. Germline V CDR1 and CDR2: SSHAT, FNYEAQ (reference sequence). Here the CDR3 reads CASTTPGQGGAYEQYF. The CDR3 DNA reads TGTGCTTCTACTACTCCGGGACAGGGGGGTGCCTACGAGCAGTACTTC.

The chain carries TRBV11-2 and TRBJ2-1; D remains unclear. The V gene lost 1 base and the J gene lost 2 bases, with 6 bases spanning the gap. Germline CDR1 is SGHAT and CDR2 is FQNNGV. The CDR3 is made up of 14 amino acids. The CDR3 region is CASSLVTPYNEQFF. CDR3 nucleotide sequence: TGTGCCAGCAGCTTAGTTACTCCCTACAATGAGCAGTTCTTC.

The chain has TRBV5-5 and TRBJ1-2; no clear D gene. Germline values: CDR1 SGHKS, CDR2 YYEKEE (reference sequence). The CDR3 has 14 residues. V lost 2 bases, J lost 0 bases, and 8 bases lay in between. The CDR3 DNA sequence: TGTGCCAGCAGCTTAGAGTTCTCTAACTATGGCTACACCTTC. Translated, it gives CASSLEFSNYGYTF.

This clone has a handful of counts. The chain joins TRBV7-2 to TRBJ2-6; TRBD2 is a possible D gene (5 bases). Germline CDR1 is SGHTA and CDR2 is FQGNSA. The CDR3 runs to 16 residues. V dropped 1 base and J dropped 1 base, with 8 bases sitting between them. The CDR3 nucleotides read TGTGCCAGCAGCTTAGGAGGGATTTCTGGGGCCAACGTCCTGACTTTC. It yields the protein CASSLGGISGANVLTF.

This sequence joins TRBV27 and TRBJ2-7; D tentatively fits TRBD1 or TRBD2 (5 bases each). The CDR3 runs 13 residues. The germline V gene encodes CDR1 MNHEY and CDR2 SMNVEV (reference sequence). Trimming pared 3 bases from V and 5 bases from J, leaving 11 bases between. In nucleotides, the CDR3 is TGTGCCAGCAGTTTGGGGACGGGTCACGAGCAGTACTTC. Protein: CASSLGTGHEQYF.

The chain combines TRBV23-1 with TRBJ2-7; 7 nucleotides agree with TRBD1. TRBV23-1 is classed as an ORF, of uncertain function. CDR3 length: 16 residues. V shed 4 bases and J 2 bases; nucleotides not matched to a gene: 11. CDR3 nucleotide sequence: TGCGCCAGCAGTCCCGGCCACCGACAGGGACCCTACGAGCAGTACTTC. The encoded protein is CASSPGHRQGPYEQYF.